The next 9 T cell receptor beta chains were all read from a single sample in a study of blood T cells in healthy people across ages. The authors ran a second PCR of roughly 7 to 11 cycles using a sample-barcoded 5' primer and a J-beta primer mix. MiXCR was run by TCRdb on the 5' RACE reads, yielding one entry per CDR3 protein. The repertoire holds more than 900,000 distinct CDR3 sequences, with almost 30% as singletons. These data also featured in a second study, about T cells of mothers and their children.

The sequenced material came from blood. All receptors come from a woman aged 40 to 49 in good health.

DNA of the CDR3: TGTGCCACCAGCAGAGTTATCCAGCCCCAGCATTTT. Its protein is CATSRVIQPQHF. V usage is TRBV15 and J usage is TRBJ1-5, with no clear D. The CDR3 runs 12 residues. CDR1 and CDR2 (germline): LNHNV, YYDKDF (reference sequence). V was clipped by 1 base and J by 7 bases, with 5 bases between them.

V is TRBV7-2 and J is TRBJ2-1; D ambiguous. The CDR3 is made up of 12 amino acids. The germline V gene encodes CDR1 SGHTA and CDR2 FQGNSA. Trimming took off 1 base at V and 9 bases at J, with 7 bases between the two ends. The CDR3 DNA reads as TGTGCCAGCAGCTTAGATTTGGGTGAGCAGTTCTTC. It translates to CASSLDLGEQFF.

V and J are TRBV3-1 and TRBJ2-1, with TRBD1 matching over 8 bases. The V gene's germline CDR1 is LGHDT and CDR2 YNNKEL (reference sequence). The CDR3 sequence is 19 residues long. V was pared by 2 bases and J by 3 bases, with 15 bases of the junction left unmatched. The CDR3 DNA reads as TGTGCCAGCAGCCAACTCCTGGGCAGGGGGCTGCTGGGCTACAATGAGCAGTTCTTC. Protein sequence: CASSQLLGRGLLGYNEQFF.

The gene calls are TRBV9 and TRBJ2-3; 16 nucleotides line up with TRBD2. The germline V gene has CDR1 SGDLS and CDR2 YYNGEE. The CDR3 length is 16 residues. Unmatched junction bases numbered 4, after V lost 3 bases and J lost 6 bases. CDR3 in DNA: TGTGCCAGCAGCGCCTCGGGACTAGCGGGGGGGGATACGCAGTATTTT. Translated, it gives CASSASGLAGGDTQYF.

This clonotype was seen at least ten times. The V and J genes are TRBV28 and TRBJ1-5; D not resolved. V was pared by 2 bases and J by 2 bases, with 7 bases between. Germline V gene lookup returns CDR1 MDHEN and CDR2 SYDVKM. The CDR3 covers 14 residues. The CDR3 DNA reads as TGTGCCAGCAGTTTAAGTGTTCGCAATCAGCCCCAGCATTTT. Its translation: CASSLSVRNQPQHF.

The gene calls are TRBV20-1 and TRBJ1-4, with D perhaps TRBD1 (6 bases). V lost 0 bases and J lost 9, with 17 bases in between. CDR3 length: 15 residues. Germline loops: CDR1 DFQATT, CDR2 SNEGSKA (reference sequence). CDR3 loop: CSARDRTQGIQKLFF. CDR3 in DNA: TGCAGTGCTAGAGACAGGACCCAGGGGATTCAAAAACTGTTTTTT.

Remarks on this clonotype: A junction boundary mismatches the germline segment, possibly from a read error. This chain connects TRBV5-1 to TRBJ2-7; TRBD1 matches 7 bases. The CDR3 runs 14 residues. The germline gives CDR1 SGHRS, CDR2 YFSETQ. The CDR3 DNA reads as TGCGTCAGCAGCCCGGGACAGTGGGGCTATGAGCAGTACTTC. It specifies CVSSPGQWGYEQYF.

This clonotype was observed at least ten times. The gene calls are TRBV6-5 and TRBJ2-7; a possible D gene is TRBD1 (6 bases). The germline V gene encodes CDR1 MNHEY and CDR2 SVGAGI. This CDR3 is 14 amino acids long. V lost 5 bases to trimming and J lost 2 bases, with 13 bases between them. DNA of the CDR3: TGTGCCAGCAGTCCCTCGGGACACACCTACGAGCAGTACTTC. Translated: CASSPSGHTYEQYF.

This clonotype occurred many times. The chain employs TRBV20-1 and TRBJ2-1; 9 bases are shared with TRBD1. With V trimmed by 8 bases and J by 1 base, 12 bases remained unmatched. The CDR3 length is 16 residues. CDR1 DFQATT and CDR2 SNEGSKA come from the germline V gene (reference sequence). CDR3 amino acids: CSSRTGVFSSYNEQFF. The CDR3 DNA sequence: TGCAGTTCCAGGACAGGGGTTTTCAGTTCCTACAATGAGCAGTTCTTC.